These 16 T cell receptor beta chains came from one sample sequenced in a study of blood T cell repertoires in COVID-19. TCRdb keeps only in-frame clones here, not all; method: immunoSEQ multiplex PCR. Here the sample spans around 300,000 clones, about 90% being singletons. Sequencing input: PBMCs or T cells enriched from blood (not recorded which). The receptors were sampled from a woman aged 55 to 70 who had recovered from COVID-19.

This clone was found once. The chain carries TRBV4-1 and TRBJ1-2, with D unresolved. V was shortened by 3 bases and J by 4 bases, with 15 bases between the two germline ends. Germline loops: CDR1 MGHRA, CDR2 YSYEKL. CDR3 length: 15 amino acids. The CDR3 protein is CASSQGGNSGYGYTF. In nucleotides, the CDR3 is TGCGCCAGCAGCCAGGGAGGGAACTCAGGCTATGGCTACACCTTC.

The chain uses TRBV24-1 and TRBJ1-1; 7 nucleotides match TRBD1. The J segment lost 12 bases and the V segment lost 4 bases, leaving 10 bases of the junction unmatched. The CDR3 extends over 13 amino acids. Per the germline V gene, CDR1 is KGHDR and CDR2 is SFDVKD. The CDR3 loop reads CATSERDRAGTFF. For the CDR3, the DNA is TGTGCCACCAGTGAACGAGACAGGGCTGGGACTTTCTTT.

The CDR3 DNA is TGTGCCAGCTCACCAAACTCCGGGACAGCTATTAATCAGCCCCAGCATTTT. Its protein is CASSPNSGTAINQPQHF. This chain joins TRBV18 and TRBJ1-5; TRBD1 matches at 7 bases. CDR1 is KGHSH, CDR2 LQKENI, per germline. CDR3 length: 17 residues. The ends lost 2 bases at V and 4 bases at J; junction bases unmatched: 11. Complete variable domain (other parts from reference TRBV18 and TRBJ1-5): NAGVMQNPRHLVRRRGQEARLRCSPMKGHSHVYWYRQLPEEGLKFMVYLQKENIIDESGMPKERFSAEFPKEGPSILRIQQVVRGDSAAYFCASSPNSGTAINQPQHFGDGTRLSIL.

The rearrangement joins TRBV5-1 to TRBJ2-7; maybe TRBD1 (6 bases). Trimming removed 4 bases at V and 6 bases at J, with 17 bases between. This CDR3 is 14 amino acids long. CDR1 is SGHRS and CDR2 is YFSETQ in the germline V gene. The CDR3 nucleotides read TGCGCCAGCAGCCGGGGTACAGGGAACCTCGAGCAGTACTTC. It codes for CASSRGTGNLEQYF.

This clone was recorded only once. The germline gene is not matched at one end of the junction; a read error may be the cause. V is TRBV3-1 (or the pseudogene TRBV3-2) and J is TRBJ2-3; 7 nucleotides line up with TRBD1. In germline, CDR1 is LGHDT, CDR2 YNNKEL (reference sequence). The CDR3 length is 16 residues. CDR3: CASSLWTGESTNTQYF. CDR3 nucleotides: TGTGCCAGCAGCCTTTGGACAGGAGAAAGCACAAATACGCAGTATTTT.

The rearrangement uses TRBV9 and TRBJ2-3; 16 bases match TRBD2. The CDR3 is 16 amino acids. V was pared by 6 bases and J by 4 bases, with 5 bases of the junction left unmatched. Germline V gives CDR1 SGDLS, CDR2 YYNGEE. CDR3 sequence: CASNQGTSGGADTQYF. In nucleotides, the CDR3 is TGTGCCAGCAACCAGGGGACTAGCGGGGGGGCAGATACGCAGTATTTT.

This chain connects TRBV7-9 to TRBJ1-1; weak D call: TRBD1 (6 bases). The V and J ends lost 5 bases and 5 bases respectively, with 12 bases between them. The CDR3 runs 13 residues. The germline gives CDR1 SEHNR, CDR2 FQNEAQ (reference sequence). The CDR3 sequence: CASSPGDLTEAFF. In nucleotides, the CDR3 is TGTGCCAGCAGCCCAGGGGATTTAACTGAAGCTTTCTTT.

The rearrangement links TRBV19 to TRBJ1-2; D is undetermined. The CDR3 spans 15 residues. The V and J ends lost 6 bases and 11 bases respectively, with 25 bases between them. In germline, CDR1 is LNHDA, CDR2 SQIVND (reference sequence). CDR3 DNA sequence: TGTGCCAGTAGCCCCTTTGAGGCCCGGGATAGTAGTTACACCTTC. This codes for CASSPFEARDSSYTF. The full variable domain, completed using reference TRBV19 and TRBJ1-2, is DGGITQSPKYLFRKEGQNVTLSCEQNLNHDAMYWYRQDPGQGLRLIYYSQIVNDFQKGDIAEGYSVSREKKESFPLTVTSAQKNPTAFYLCASSPFEARDSSYTFGSGTRLTVV.

The chain carries TRBV10-2 and TRBJ1-2, with 9 bases that match TRBD1. V was pared by 8 bases and J by 5 bases, with 12 bases of the junction left unmatched. Germline V gives CDR1 WSHSY, CDR2 SAAADI. The CDR3 spans 15 residues. CDR3 sequence (DNA): TGCGCCAGCTGTCAATCCGGGACAGGGACGTATGGCTACACCTTC. Amino acids: CASCQSGTGTYGYTF.

This chain connects TRBV19 to TRBJ2-2, with 14 bases that match TRBD2. Per germline, CDR1 LNHDA and CDR2 SQIVND (reference sequence). V was clipped by 7 bases and J by 5 bases; unmatched bases: 12. The CDR3 length is 18 residues. The chain's CDR3 is CASTLTSGRVMITGELFF. CDR3 DNA sequence: TGTGCCAGTACCTTGACTAGCGGGAGGGTGATGATAACCGGGGAGCTGTTTTTT.

This chain uses TRBV30 with TRBJ2-1; 10 bases line up with TRBD1. The CDR3 sequence is 14 residues long. In germline, CDR1 is GTSNPN, CDR2 SVGIG (reference sequence). V lost 5 bases, J lost 4 bases, and 5 bases stayed unmatched. CDR3 loop: CAWGTGAVYNEQFF. The CDR3 DNA sequence: TGTGCCTGGGGGACAGGGGCCGTTTACAATGAGCAGTTCTTC.

Regarding this clone: Additional DNA sequences in this sample encode the identical CDR3. CDR3 DNA: TGCGCCAGCAGCTTGGGAGCGGGAGGGTCCTACGAGCAGTACTTC. Translating gives CASSLGAGGSYEQYF. The V call is TRBV5-1, the J call TRBJ2-7, with 10 bases lining up with TRBD2. With 0 bases clipped from V and 1 base from J, the junction kept 1 base outside the gene matches. This CDR3 is built from 15 residues. Germline V lookup: CDR1 SGHRS, CDR2 YFSETQ.

The gene calls are TRBV5-1 and TRBJ1-6; 9 bases are a match to TRBD1. Germline V gene data show CDR1 as SGHRS and CDR2 as YFSETQ. The ends lost 4 bases at V and 8 bases at J; junction bases unmatched: 10. The CDR3 totals 16 residues. CDR3 sequence: CASSPTWDREDSPLHF. CDR3 coding DNA: TGCGCCAGCAGCCCAACTTGGGACAGGGAAGATTCACCCCTCCACTTT.

This rearrangement joins TRBV28 to TRBJ1-3; tentatively, D is TRBD1 (6 bases). The CDR3 has 15 residues. V dropped 6 bases and J dropped 1 base, with 13 bases sitting between them. Germline CDR1 reads MDHEN; CDR2 reads SYDVKM. CDR3 in DNA: TGTGCCAGCAGCACTGACAGGAGTTCTGGAAACACCATATATTTT. This translates into CASSTDRSSGNTIYF.

The chain links TRBV5-1 to TRBJ1-1, with D possibly TRBD1 on 5 matching bases. V lost 6 bases and J lost 6, with 18 bases in between. The CDR3 runs 14 residues. The germline V gene has CDR1 SGHRS and CDR2 YFSETQ. The CDR3 sequence is CASTRPGGGSEAFF. The CDR3 DNA sequence: TGCGCCAGCACCCGTCCGGGGGGTGGTTCTGAAGCTTTCTTT.

The chain couples TRBV19 to TRBJ2-7; 10 bases are a match to TRBD2. This CDR3 spans 15 amino acids. The V and J ends lost 7 bases and 1 base, in that order; junction bases with no gene match: 7. Germline V gene lookup returns CDR1 LNHDA and CDR2 SQIVND (reference sequence). The DNA for the CDR3 is TGTGCCAGTACCGGGGGAGCGGGAGGGTCCTACGAGCAGTACTTC. Encoded protein: CASTGGAGGSYEQYF.